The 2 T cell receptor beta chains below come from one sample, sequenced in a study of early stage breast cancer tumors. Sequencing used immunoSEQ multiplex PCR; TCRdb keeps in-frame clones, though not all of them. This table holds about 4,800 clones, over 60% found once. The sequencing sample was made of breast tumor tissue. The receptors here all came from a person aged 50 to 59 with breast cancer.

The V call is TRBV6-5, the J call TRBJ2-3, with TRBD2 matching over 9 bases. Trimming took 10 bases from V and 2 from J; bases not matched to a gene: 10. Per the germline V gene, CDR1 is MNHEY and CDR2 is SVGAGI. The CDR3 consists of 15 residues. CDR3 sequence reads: CATTSGPRNTDTQYF. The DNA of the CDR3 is TGTGCCACCACTAGCGGGCCTAGAAACACAGATACGCAGTATTTT.

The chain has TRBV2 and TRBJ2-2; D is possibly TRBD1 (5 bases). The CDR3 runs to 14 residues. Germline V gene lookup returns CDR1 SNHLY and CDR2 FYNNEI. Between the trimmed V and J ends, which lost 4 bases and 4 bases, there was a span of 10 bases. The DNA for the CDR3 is TGTGCCAGCAGTGGACAGTGGGGCACCGGGGAGCTGTTTTTT. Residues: CASSGQWGTGELFF.